This is a list of T cell receptor beta chains from one sample in a study of T cell responses to AZD1222 COVID-19 vaccine. Using immunoSEQ multiplex PCR, the repertoire was profiled, and TCRdb retains in-frame clones only, with some absent. The sample includes roughly 130,000 clones, roughly nine tenths of them seen just once. The specimen was peripheral blood, collected on day 0 of AZD1222 vaccination. The origin of the receptors is an adult in good health. The CDR3 runs from the conserved cysteine through the conserved F or W. The order of the fields is V gene, clone size, D gene, J gene, CDR3 protein, CDR3 DNA. A D gene is named only where the DNA matches it firmly. The size of a clone is reported for some rows only, either as once, few or many, or as a class for expanded clones.

TRBV5-1	.	.	TRBJ1-4	CASSLSAGGEKLFF	TGCGCCAGCAGCTTATCGGCTGGGGGGGAAAAACTGTTTTTT
TRBV11-2	few	.	TRBJ1-1	CASSLALNTEAFF	TGTGCCAGCAGCTTAGCATTGAACACTGAAGCTTTCTTT
TRBV2	once	TRBD1	TRBJ1-1	CASRFRGDTEAFF	TGTGCCAGCAGATTCAGGGGGGACACTGAAGCTTTCTTT
TRBV7-9	.	.	TRBJ2-3	CASSSSDRYSTDTQYF	TGTGCCAGCAGCTCTTCCGACAGATATAGCACAGATACGCAGTATTTT
TRBV15	.	.	TRBJ1-2	CATSRDLGYGYTF	TGTGCCACCAGCAGAGATCTGGGTTATGGCTACACCTTC
TRBV29-1	.	.	TRBJ1-4	CSGQAQNEKLFF	TGCAGTGGCCAAGCTCAGAATGAAAAACTGTTTTTT
TRBV20-1	.	.	TRBJ1-5	CSASDSYNQPQHF	TGCAGTGCTAGTGACAGTTATAATCAGCCCCAGCATTTT
TRBV4-3	.	TRBD1	TRBJ2-5	CASSQGTGGQETQYF	TGCGCCAGCAGCCAAGGGACAGGGGGACAAGAGACCCAGTACTTC
TRBV5-1	.	TRBD2	TRBJ2-3	CASSLRTSGTTDTQYF	TGCGCCAGCAGCCTGAGGACTAGCGGCACCACAGATACGCAGTATTTT
TRBV19	.	.	TRBJ2-2	CASSSVAPNTGELFF	TGTGCCAGTAGTAGTGTAGCGCCGAACACCGGGGAGCTGTTTTTT
TRBV5-1	.	TRBD2	TRBJ2-2	CASSSTPAGDHTGELFF	TGCGCCAGCAGCTCGACGCCAGCGGGAGACCACACCGGGGAGCTGTTTTTT
TRBV9	.	.	TRBJ2-1	CASSVDWSSYNEQFF	TGTGCCAGCAGCGTCGACTGGAGCTCCTACAATGAGCAGTTCTTC
TRBV25-1	once	.	TRBJ2-1	CASSEQGAGEQFF	TGTGCCAGCAGTGAACAAGGGGCGGGTGAGCAGTTCTTC
TRBV2	.	.	TRBJ1-6	CASTPGTDNSPLHF	TGTGCCAGCACTCCCGGGACCGATAATTCACCCCTCCACTTT
TRBV28	.	.	TRBJ2-5	CASSPPGETQYF	TGTGCCAGCAGTCCTCCAGGGGAGACCCAGTACTTC
TRBV5-6	.	.	TRBJ2-5	CASSWGTRTYF	TGTGCCAGCAGCTGGGGGACAAGAACGTACTTC
TRBV9	.	TRBD1	TRBJ2-1	CASRDGQGGYNEQFF	TGTGCCAGCAGAGATGGACAGGGCGGGTACAATGAGCAGTTCTTC
TRBV6-6	.	.	TRBJ2-3	CASSSSILGSTDTQYF	TGTGCCAGCAGTTCATCTATACTAGGTTCCACAGATACGCAGTATTTT
TRBV6-5	.	.	TRBJ1-1	CASSYSHAESEAFF	TGTGCCAGCAGTTACTCTCATGCGGAGTCTGAAGCTTTCTTT